These 18 T cell receptor beta chains share one sample of origin, sequenced in a study of OX40 agonist ivuxolimab in advanced cancers. The assay was immunoSEQ multiplex PCR, and TCRdb's table has in-frame clones only and misses some. The repertoire consists of tens of thousands of clones, with around 84% occurring once and the leading ten covering about 12%. Specimen: CD4+ or CD8+ T cells sorted from blood, collected in a trial of the OX40 agonist ivuxolimab. The receptors shown here come from an adult with an advanced solid tumor such as melanoma, head and neck, liver or kidney cancer.

The chain uses TRBV4-3 and TRBJ2-7; D gene ambiguous. CDR1 is LGHNA, CDR2 YSLEER, per germline. Trimming shortened V by 0 bases and J by 0 bases, and 9 bases separated the two germline ends. This CDR3 has 15 amino acids. CDR3 amino acids: CASSQDYGSSYEQYF. CDR3 DNA sequence: TGCGCCAGCAGCCAAGACTACGGCTCCTCCTACGAGCAGTACTTC.

This clone was recorded a few times. The J gene is TRBJ2-7, the V gene TRBV6-1, with 7 positions matching TRBD1. Germline CDR1 and CDR2: MNHNS and SASEGT. This CDR3 comprises 15 residues. The J segment lost 2 bases and the V segment lost 6 bases, leaving 10 bases of the junction unmatched. CDR3 region: CASRIHRDSPYEQYF. CDR3 bases: TGTGCCAGCAGGATTCACCGGGACAGCCCCTACGAGCAGTACTTC.

This sequence joins TRBV18 and TRBJ2-1; D ambiguous. With 3 bases removed from V and 1 base from J, the gap between germline ends came to 13 bases. The CDR3 totals 16 residues. Germline CDR1 is KGHSH and CDR2 is LQKENI. As DNA, the CDR3 is TGTGCCAGCTCACCTACACCTGTACAGTCCTACAATGAGCAGTTCTTC. Its protein is CASSPTPVQSYNEQFF.

This clone was recorded once. The chain carries TRBV19 and TRBJ2-7; D is undetermined. Trimming shortened V by 5 bases and J by 5 bases, and 19 bases separated the two germline ends. Germline V gene data show CDR1 as LNHDA and CDR2 as SQIVND (reference sequence). The CDR3 consists of 15 residues. CDR3 loop: CASSPFFGARNEQYF. Here the CDR3 DNA reads TGTGCCAGTAGTCCCTTTTTTGGTGCCAGGAACGAGCAGTACTTC.

This chain joins TRBV7-2 and TRBJ2-1; D gene ambiguous. In germline, CDR1 is SGHTA, CDR2 FQGNSA. Trimming removed 1 base at V and 0 bases at J, with 7 bases between. This CDR3 spans 15 amino acids. This chain's CDR3 is CASSLDPDSYNEQFF. Here the CDR3 DNA reads TGTGCCAGCAGCTTAGACCCAGACTCCTACAATGAGCAGTTCTTC.

The V gene is TRBV6-5, the J gene TRBJ1-6; possible D gene TRBD1, 5 bases. The germline V gene has CDR1 MNHEY and CDR2 SVGAGI. The ends were cut back, 2 bases at V and 11 bases at J, with 13 bases in the middle. This CDR3 region has 14 residues. CDR3 sequence: CASSYGGLQTPLHF. CDR3 nucleotides: TGTGCCAGCAGTTACGGGGGTCTCCAGACACCCCTCCACTTT.

The rearrangement joins TRBV11-1 to TRBJ2-3; weak D call: TRBD1 (5 bases). Germline V gives CDR1 SGHAT, CDR2 FQDESV (reference sequence). V was shortened by 3 bases and J by 4 bases, with 11 bases between the two germline ends. This CDR3 has 14 residues. The CDR3 DNA reads TGTGCCAGCAGCTTGTGGACAACTCCAGATACGCAGTATTTT. Translation gives CASSLWTTPDTQYF.

The J gene is TRBJ2-7, the V gene TRBV2, with 13 nucleotides matching TRBD2. CDR1 SNHLY and CDR2 FYNNEI come from the germline V gene. This CDR3 is built from 14 residues. The V segment lost 6 bases and the J segment 5 bases; nucleotides outside the gene matches: 4. The CDR3 is CASSGTSGTNEQYF. The CDR3 nucleotides are TGTGCCAGCAGCGGGACTAGCGGGACCAACGAGCAGTACTTC.

This clone came up once. This rearrangement joins TRBV19 to TRBJ2-7; D is perhaps TRBD1 or TRBD2 (6 bases each). CDR1 is LNHDA and CDR2 is SQIVND in the germline V gene (reference sequence). The CDR3 sequence is 15 residues long. Trimming took off 3 bases at V and 2 bases at J, with 14 bases between the two ends. In nucleotides, the CDR3 is TGTGCCAGTAGTATGGGTACAGGGAGGACCTACGAGCAGTACTTC. Protein: CASSMGTGRTYEQYF.

This chain connects TRBV28 to TRBJ1-2; 9 bases align to TRBD1. CDR1 is MDHEN and CDR2 is SYDVKM in the germline V gene. The CDR3 totals 14 residues. V was pared by 7 bases and J by 8 bases, with 11 bases of the junction left unmatched. Here the CDR3 DNA reads TGTGCCAGCAAAGATACAGGGGGCGTGAGCGGCTACACCTTC. It encodes CASKDTGGVSGYTF.

The V call is TRBV11-2, the J call TRBJ2-1, with 8 bases identical to TRBD2. Looked up from germline, CDR1 is SGHAT and CDR2 is FQNNGV. V dropped 4 bases and J dropped 9; count of bases not matched to a gene: 11. This CDR3 region has 15 residues. The CDR3 spells CASSSTFGGDGEQFF. The CDR3 DNA follows: TGTGCCAGCAGCTCCACCTTCGGGGGGGACGGTGAGCAGTTCTTC.

The rearrangement links TRBV5-4 to TRBJ1-4, with D hard to call. The CDR3 runs to 13 residues. Trimming cost V 4 bases and J 4 bases, with 8 bases left between them. Germline V gene sequence: CDR1 SGHNT, CDR2 YYREEE (reference sequence). The CDR3 DNA follows: TGTGCCAGCAGCCCCGGGGTTAATGAAAAACTGTTTTTT. This translates into CASSPGVNEKLFF.

This rearrangement joins TRBV4-1 to TRBJ2-7, with TRBD2 matching 7 bases. The CDR3 has 17 amino acids. In germline, CDR1 is MGHRA, CDR2 YSYEKL. J lost 2 bases, V lost 0 bases, and 10 bases had no gene match. CDR3 region: CASSQDFGQGGTYEQYF. The CDR3 bases are TGCGCCAGCAGCCAAGATTTTGGGCAGGGAGGGACCTACGAGCAGTACTTC.

The rearrangement joins TRBV30 to TRBJ2-3, with 10 bases that match TRBD1. Germline CDR1 and CDR2: GTSNPN and SVGIG (reference sequence). V shed 5 bases, J shed 2 bases, and the junction held 7 bases outside the gene matches. The CDR3 is 15 residues long. Written as DNA, the CDR3 is TGTGCCTGGGACGGGACAGGGGCCTACACAGATACGCAGTATTTT. It translates to CAWDGTGAYTDTQYF.

V is TRBV19 and J is TRBJ1-5; D is undetermined. The germline V gene has CDR1 LNHDA and CDR2 SQIVND (reference sequence). Trimming shortened V by 3 bases and J by 0 bases, and 9 bases separated the two germline ends. This CDR3 comprises 15 residues. The CDR3 loop is CASSIFRDSNQPQHF. The CDR3 bases are TGTGCCAGTAGTATTTTCCGGGATAGCAATCAGCCCCAGCATTTT.

This clone was seen a few times. The CDR3 DNA follows: TGTGCCAGCAGCTCGACAGGGGTGGCGTATAATTCACCCCTCCACTTT. The encoded protein is CASSSTGVAYNSPLHF. The chain combines TRBV7-6 with TRBJ1-6, with 8 positions matching TRBD1. Losses at the gene ends were 4 bases for V and 4 bases for J; bases not matched to a gene: 6. The CDR3 contains 16 residues. Germline V CDR1 and CDR2: SGHVS, FNYEAQ.

V gene TRBV28 combines with J gene TRBJ1-2, with TRBD1 as a possible D gene (5 bases). V was clipped by 10 bases and J by 8 bases, with 17 bases between them. In germline, CDR1 is MDHEN, CDR2 SYDVKM. This CDR3 is built from 12 residues. The CDR3 loop is CATRGGRQGYTF. The CDR3 DNA reads TGTGCCACAAGGGGAGGGAGGCAAGGCTACACCTTC.

The V call is TRBV13, the J call TRBJ2-7, with 8 nucleotides matching TRBD2. The CDR3 is 16 residues long. V was clipped by 5 bases and J by 0 bases; unmatched bases: 9. The germline V gene encodes CDR1 PRHDT and CDR2 FYEKMQ (reference sequence). The CDR3 is CASSLRTSPSSYEQYF. The CDR3 region has the DNA TGTGCCAGCAGCCTGCGGACTAGCCCGAGCTCCTACGAGCAGTACTTC.